These T cell receptor beta chains were read from a single sample in a study of blood T cell repertoires in COVID-19. The assay was immunoSEQ multiplex PCR, and TCRdb's table has in-frame clones only and misses some. The table lists roughly 250,000 clones, around nine tenths of them singletons. The sample comprised peripheral blood. The receptors shown here come from a man aged 35 to 55 who had recovered from COVID-19. Both conserved end residues are part of each CDR3. D genes are given only for firm matches. Clone sizes are given selectively: once, few, many, or a class where the clone is expanded.

TRBJ2-7 | NA | TRBD1 | TRBV5-6 | TGTGCCAGCAGCTCCCCGGACAGGGCTCGCGACGAGCAGTACTTC | CASSSPDRARDEQYF
TRBJ1-6 | NA | TRBD1 | TRBV9 | TGTGCCAGCAGCGTAGCGGGGGCAGGGGGCCATAATTCACCCCTCCACTTT | CASSVAGAGGHNSPLHF
TRBJ2-1 | once | NA | TRBV18 | TGTGCCAGCTCCCACAGGGGTGGCGGGGACAATGAGCAGTTCTTC | CASSHRGGGDNEQFF
TRBJ1-5 | NA | NA | TRBV6-2/TRBV6-3 | TGTGCCAGCAGTCCGACAGAGAATCAGCCCCAGCATTTT | CASSPTENQPQHF
TRBJ2-1 | NA | TRBD1 | TRBV19 | TGTGCCAGTAGTCGACCCGGGACAGGGGATGAGCAGTTCTTC | CASSRPGTGDEQFF
TRBJ2-5 | NA | TRBD1 | TRBV7-2 | TGTGCCAGCAGCTCACCCCGGATGCGCCGGGCAGGGGGAAGGGAGACCCAGTACTTC | CASSSPRMRRAGGRETQYF
TRBJ1-4 | NA | TRBD1 | TRBV5-1 | TGCGCCAGCAGCTCCGGGACAGGGGGCGAAATCGGTGAAAAACTGTTTTTT | CASSSGTGGEIGEKLFF
TRBJ1-4 | NA | NA | TRBV21-1 | TGTGCCAGCACCCAGGGGGCCGGCGAAAAACTGTTTTTT | CASTQGAGEKLFF
TRBJ2-7 | NA | NA | TRBV9 | TGTGCCAGCAGCCCCCATGGCTCATCCTACGAGCAGTACTTC | CASSPHGSSYEQYF
TRBJ2-5 | NA | NA | TRBV7-9 | TGTGCCAGCAGCTCGACGGGGGACCAAGAGACCCAGTACTTC | CASSSTGDQETQYF
TRBJ2-1 | NA | NA | TRBV9 | TGTGCCAGCTCCCCCGTGGGAGCGCCCACCTACAATGAGCAGTTCTTC | CASSPVGAPTYNEQFF
TRBJ2-2 | NA | NA | TRBV14 | TGTGCCAGCAGCCAAGACTGGGCGGGTAACACCGGGGAGCTGTTTTTT | CASSQDWAGNTGELFF
TRBJ1-1 | NA | NA | TRBV6-1 | TGTGCCAGCAGTGAATGGGGCGGGAACACTGAAGCTTTCTTT | CASSEWGGNTEAFF
TRBJ1-3 | once | NA | TRBV9 | TGTGCCAGCAGCGTAGGGGCAGGTGGAAACACCATATATTTT | CASSVGAGGNTIYF
TRBJ1-4 | NA | NA | TRBV6-5 | TGTGCCAGCAGTTACGAGGGCCCCGGGGTGTTTTTT | CASSYEGPGVFF
TRBJ1-5 | NA | NA | TRBV18 | TGTGCCAGCTCACCAAGTCCCCGGACAGACTATTGGTCTAGCAATCAGCCCCAGCATTTT | CASSPSPRTDYWSSNQPQHF
TRBJ2-1 | NA | TRBD1 | TRBV18 | TGTGCCAGCTCACCGGGACAGGGAAAAAATGAGCAGTTCTTC | CASSPGQGKNEQFF
TRBJ1-5 | NA | NA | TRBV19 | TGTGCCAGTAGTACCAGGGCGCGTCAGCCCCAGCATTTT | CASSTRARQPQHF
TRBJ2-2 | NA | TRBD1 | TRBV7-9 | TGTGCCAGCAGACAGGGGGCGATCGACACCGGGGAGCTGTTTTTT | CASRQGAIDTGELFF
TRBJ2-5 | NA | TRBD2 | TRBV7-9 | TGTGCCAGCAGCTCCGGGACTAACCAAGAGACCCAGTACTTC | CASSSGTNQETQYF
TRBJ1-2 | NA | NA | TRBV27 | TGTGCCAGCAGTCCCGGACGGACAGACTATGGCTACACCTTC | CASSPGRTDYGYTF
TRBJ2-3 | NA | NA | TRBV9 | TGTGCCAGCAGCGTAAGTGAGCAGGGTGTAGGTACGCAGTATTTT | CASSVSEQGVGTQYF
TRBJ1-5 | NA | TRBD1 | TRBV2 | TGTGCCAGCAGTCACCCCCGGGGACAGACTACTTATAGCAATCAGCCCCAGCATTTT | CASSHPRGQTTYSNQPQHF
TRBJ1-1 | NA | NA | TRBV25-1 | TGTGCCAGCAGTGATGGGGGGGTGAACACTGAAGCTTTCTTT | CASSDGGVNTEAFF
TRBJ1-3 | NA | NA | TRBV19 | TGTGCCAGTACCAACGGGGGCTCTGGAAACACCATATATTTT | CASTNGGSGNTIYF